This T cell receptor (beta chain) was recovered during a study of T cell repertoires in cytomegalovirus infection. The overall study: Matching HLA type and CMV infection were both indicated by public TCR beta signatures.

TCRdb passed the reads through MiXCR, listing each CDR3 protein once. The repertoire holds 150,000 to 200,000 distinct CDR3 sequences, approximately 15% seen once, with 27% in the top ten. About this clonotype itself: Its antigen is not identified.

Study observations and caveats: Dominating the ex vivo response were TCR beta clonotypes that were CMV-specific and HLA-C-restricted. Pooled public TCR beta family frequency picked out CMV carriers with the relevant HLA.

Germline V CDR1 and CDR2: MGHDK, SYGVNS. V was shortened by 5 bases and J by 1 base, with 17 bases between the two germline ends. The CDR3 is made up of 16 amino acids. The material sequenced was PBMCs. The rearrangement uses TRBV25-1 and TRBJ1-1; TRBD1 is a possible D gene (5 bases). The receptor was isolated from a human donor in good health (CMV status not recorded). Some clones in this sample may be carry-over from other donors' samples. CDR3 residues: CASSQSRRGPNTEAFF. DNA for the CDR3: TGTGCCAGCAGTCAATCCAGGAGGGGACCGAACACTGAAGCTTTCTTT.